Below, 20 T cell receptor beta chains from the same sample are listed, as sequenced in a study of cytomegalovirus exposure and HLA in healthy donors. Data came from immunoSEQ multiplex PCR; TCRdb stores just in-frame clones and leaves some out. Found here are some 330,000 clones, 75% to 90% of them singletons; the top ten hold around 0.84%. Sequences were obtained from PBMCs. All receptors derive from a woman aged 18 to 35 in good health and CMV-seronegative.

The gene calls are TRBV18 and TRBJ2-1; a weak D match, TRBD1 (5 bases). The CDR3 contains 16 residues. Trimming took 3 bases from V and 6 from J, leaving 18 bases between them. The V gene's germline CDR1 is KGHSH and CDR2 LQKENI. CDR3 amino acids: CASSPYEPPQGNEQFF. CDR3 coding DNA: TGTGCCAGCTCACCCTACGAACCTCCTCAGGGCAATGAGCAGTTCTTC.

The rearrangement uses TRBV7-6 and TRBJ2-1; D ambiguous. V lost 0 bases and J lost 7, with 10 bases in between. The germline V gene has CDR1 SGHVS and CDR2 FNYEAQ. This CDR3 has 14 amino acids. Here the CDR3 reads CASSLAPSQNEQFF. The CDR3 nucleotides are TGTGCCAGCAGCTTAGCTCCTAGTCAGAATGAGCAGTTCTTC.

CDR3 in amino acids: CASPPGKDYGYTF. DNA for the CDR3: TGTGCCAGCCCTCCGGGTAAGGACTATGGCTACACCTTC. The gene calls are TRBV21-1 and TRBJ1-2. TRBV21-1 is flagged as a pseudogene. The CDR3 totals 13 residues.

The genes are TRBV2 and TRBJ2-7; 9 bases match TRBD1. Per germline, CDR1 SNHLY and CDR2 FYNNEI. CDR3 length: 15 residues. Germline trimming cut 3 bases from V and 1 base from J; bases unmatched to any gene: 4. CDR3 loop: CASSDADRGSYEQYF. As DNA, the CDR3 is TGTGCCAGCAGTGATGCGGACAGGGGTTCCTACGAGCAGTACTTC.

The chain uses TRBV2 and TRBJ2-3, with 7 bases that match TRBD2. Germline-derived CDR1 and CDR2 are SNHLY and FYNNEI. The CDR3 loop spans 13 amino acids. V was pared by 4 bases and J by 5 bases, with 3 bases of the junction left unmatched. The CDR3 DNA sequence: TGTGCCAGCAGTGTAGGGAGGGAAGATACGCAGTATTTT. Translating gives CASSVGREDTQYF.

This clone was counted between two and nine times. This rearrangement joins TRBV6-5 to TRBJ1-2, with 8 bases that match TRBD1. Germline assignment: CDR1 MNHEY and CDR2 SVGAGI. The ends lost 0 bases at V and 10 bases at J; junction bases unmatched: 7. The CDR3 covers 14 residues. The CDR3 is CASSYSPGQGAYTF. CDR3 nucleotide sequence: TGTGCCAGCAGTTACTCGCCTGGACAGGGAGCCTACACCTTC.

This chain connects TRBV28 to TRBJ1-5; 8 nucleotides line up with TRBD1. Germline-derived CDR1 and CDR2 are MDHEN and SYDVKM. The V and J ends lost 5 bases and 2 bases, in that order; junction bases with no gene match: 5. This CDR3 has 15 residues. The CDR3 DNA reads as TGTGCCAGCAGTCGACAGGGGCAAGGCAATCAGCCCCAGCATTTT. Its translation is CASSRQGQGNQPQHF.

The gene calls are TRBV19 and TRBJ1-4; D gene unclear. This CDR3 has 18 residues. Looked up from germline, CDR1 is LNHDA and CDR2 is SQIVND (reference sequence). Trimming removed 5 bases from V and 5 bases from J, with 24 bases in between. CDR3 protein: CASSATITRETDNEKLFF. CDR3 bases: TGTGCCAGTAGTGCTACTATCACCCGGGAGACGGACAATGAAAAACTGTTTTTT. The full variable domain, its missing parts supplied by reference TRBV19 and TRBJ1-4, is DGGITQSPKYLFRKEGQNVTLSCEQNLNHDAMYWYRQDPGQGLRLIYYSQIVNDFQKGDIAEGYSVSREKKESFPLTVTSAQKNPTAFYLCASSATITRETDNEKLFFGSGTQLSVL.

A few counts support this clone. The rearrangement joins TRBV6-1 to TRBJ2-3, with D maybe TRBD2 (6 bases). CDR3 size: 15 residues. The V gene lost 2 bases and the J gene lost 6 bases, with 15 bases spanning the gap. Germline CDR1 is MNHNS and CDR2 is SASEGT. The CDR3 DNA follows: TGTGCCAGCAGTGAATTATCCGTAACTAGCGATACGCAGTATTTT. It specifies CASSELSVTSDTQYF.

The CDR3 sequence: CASSSGDYGYTF. The CDR3 bases are TGTGCCAGCAGTTCCGGGGACTATGGCTACACCTTC. The chain recombines TRBV28 with TRBJ1-2; D gene ambiguous. This CDR3 comprises 12 residues. Between the trimmed V and J ends, which lost 4 bases and 3 bases, there was a span of 6 bases. CDR1 is MDHEN and CDR2 is SYDVKM in the germline V gene.

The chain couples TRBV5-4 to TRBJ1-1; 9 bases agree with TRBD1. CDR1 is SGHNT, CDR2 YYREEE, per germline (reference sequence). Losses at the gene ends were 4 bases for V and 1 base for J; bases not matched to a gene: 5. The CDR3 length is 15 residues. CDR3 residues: CASSPWDRENTEAFF. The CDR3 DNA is TGTGCCAGCAGCCCCTGGGACAGGGAGAACACTGAAGCTTTCTTT.

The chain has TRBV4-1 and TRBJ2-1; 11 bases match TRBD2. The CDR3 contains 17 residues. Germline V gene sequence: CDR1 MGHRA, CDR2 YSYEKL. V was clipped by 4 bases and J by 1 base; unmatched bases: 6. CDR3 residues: CASSPRTSGLSYNEQFF. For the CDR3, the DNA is TGCGCCAGCAGCCCGCGGACTAGCGGGCTTTCCTACAATGAGCAGTTCTTC.

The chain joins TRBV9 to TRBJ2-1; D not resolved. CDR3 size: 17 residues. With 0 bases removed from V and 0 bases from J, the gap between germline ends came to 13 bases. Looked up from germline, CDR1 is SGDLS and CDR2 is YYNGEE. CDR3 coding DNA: TGTGCCAGCAGCGTAGCCACTGACACCTACTCCTACAATGAGCAGTTCTTC. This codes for CASSVATDTYSYNEQFF.

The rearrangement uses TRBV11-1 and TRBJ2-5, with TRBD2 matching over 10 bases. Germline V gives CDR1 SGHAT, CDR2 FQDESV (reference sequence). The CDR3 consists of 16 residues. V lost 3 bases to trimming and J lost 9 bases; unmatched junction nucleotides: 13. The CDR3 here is CASSLSLLAGKSSQYF. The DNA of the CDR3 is TGTGCCAGCAGCTTGTCGCTACTAGCGGGAAAGAGTTCCCAGTACTTC.

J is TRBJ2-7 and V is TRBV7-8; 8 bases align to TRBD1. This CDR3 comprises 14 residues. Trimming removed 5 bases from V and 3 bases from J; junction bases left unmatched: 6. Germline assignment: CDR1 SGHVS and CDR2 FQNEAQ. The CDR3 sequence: CASSTGQGLYEQYF. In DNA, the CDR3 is TGTGCCAGCAGCACAGGACAGGGACTCTACGAGCAGTACTTC.

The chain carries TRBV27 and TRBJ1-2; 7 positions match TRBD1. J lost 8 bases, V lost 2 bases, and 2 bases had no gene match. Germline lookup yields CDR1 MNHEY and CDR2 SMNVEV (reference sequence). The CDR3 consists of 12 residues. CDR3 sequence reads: CASSLTGDGYTF. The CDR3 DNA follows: TGTGCCAGCAGTTTAACAGGGGACGGCTACACCTTC.

CDR3: CASSWVKGGSDTQYF. In nucleotides, the CDR3 is TGTGCCAGCAGTTGGGTGAAAGGGGGTTCGGATACGCAGTATTTT. This chain joins TRBV2 and TRBJ2-3; maybe TRBD1 (6 bases). Per germline, CDR1 SNHLY and CDR2 FYNNEI. This CDR3 comprises 15 residues. The V gene lost 5 bases and the J gene lost 6 bases, with 18 bases spanning the gap.

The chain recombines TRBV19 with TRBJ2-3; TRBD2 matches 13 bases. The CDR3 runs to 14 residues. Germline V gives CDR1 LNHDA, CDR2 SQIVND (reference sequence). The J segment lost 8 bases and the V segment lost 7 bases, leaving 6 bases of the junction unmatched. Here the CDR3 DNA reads TGTGCCAGTACCACGACTAGCGGGAGGCCTACGCAGTATTTT. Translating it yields CASTTTSGRPTQYF.

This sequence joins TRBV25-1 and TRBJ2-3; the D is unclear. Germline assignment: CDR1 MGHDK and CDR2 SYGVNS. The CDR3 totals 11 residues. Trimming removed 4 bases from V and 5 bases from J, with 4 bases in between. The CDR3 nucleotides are TGTGCCAGCAGTGCAAAAGATACGCAGTATTTT. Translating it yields CASSAKDTQYF.

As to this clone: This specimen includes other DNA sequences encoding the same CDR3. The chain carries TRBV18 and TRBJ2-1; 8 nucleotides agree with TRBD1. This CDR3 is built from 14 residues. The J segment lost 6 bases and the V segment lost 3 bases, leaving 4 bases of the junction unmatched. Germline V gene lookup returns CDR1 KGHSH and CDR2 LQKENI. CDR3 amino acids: CASSPGQGGNEQFF. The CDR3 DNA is TGTGCCAGCTCACCCGGACAGGGCGGCAATGAGCAGTTCTTC.